This TCR beta chain was sequenced during a study of identifying expanded T cells in peripheral blood. General study points: Over two and four weeks, about 15 and 19 clones changed, versus approximately 1.1 between replicates. Roughly two-week clone count variance significantly increased as total template count grew.

Concerning this clone itself: Its antigen remains unidentified.

With 4 bases removed from V and 0 bases from J, the gap between germline ends came to 10 bases. The CDR3 has 15 amino acids. CDR1 is LNHDA, CDR2 SQIVND, per germline (reference sequence). Libraries were prepared by immunoSEQ multiplex PCR; TCRdb keeps only in-frame clonotypes and omits some of them. The table records 100,000 or so clones, roughly 90% of them present only once. During the collection period, no donor immune events like infections were recorded. The genes are TRBV19 and TRBJ2-4; the D gene is possibly TRBD1 (6 bases). Source material: blood. The receptor comes from a person aged 18 to 70 in good health. CDR3 DNA sequence: TGTGCCAGTAGTAATGACAGGTTAGCCAAAAACATTCAGTACTTC. Protein: CASSNDRLAKNIQYF.